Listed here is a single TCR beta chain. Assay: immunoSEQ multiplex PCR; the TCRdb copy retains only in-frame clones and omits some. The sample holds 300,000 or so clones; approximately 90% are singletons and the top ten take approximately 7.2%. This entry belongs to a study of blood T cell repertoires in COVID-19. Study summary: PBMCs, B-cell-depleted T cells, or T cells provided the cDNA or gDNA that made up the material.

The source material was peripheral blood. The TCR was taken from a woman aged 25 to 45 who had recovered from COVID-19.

The CDR3 DNA sequence: TGTGCCAGCAGCGCGGGGGTAGGGGTAAACACTGAAGCTTTCTTT. Its translation: CASSAGVGVNTEAFF. This chain connects TRBV11-2 to TRBJ1-1; tentative D call: TRBD1 (5 bases). This CDR3 has 15 residues. Germline CDR1 SGHAT, CDR2 FQNNGV. V lost 5 bases and J 2 bases, leaving 15 bases between the germline ends.